Each of the 21 T cell receptor beta chains below was sequenced from the same sample in a study of CD8+ T cells in alopecia areata. The authors extracted RNA and reverse transcribed it into cDNA as the sequencing template. Clones were read by immunoSEQ multiplex PCR, and TCRdb kept only the in-frame ones, dropping some. The sample yields about 250,000 clones, under 80% seen once. Specimen: CD4+ T cells sorted from blood, collected at week 0. These receptors originate from a human donor with alopecia areata.

The chain carries TRBV7-9 and TRBJ2-3; D unresolved. The CDR3 consists of 15 residues. The V end lost 3 bases, the J end lost 0 bases, and 10 bases lay between the germline ends. Germline V lookup: CDR1 SEHNR, CDR2 FQNEAQ (reference sequence). CDR3 nucleotides: TGTGCCAGCAGCTTTGGCGTCACTAGCACAGATACGCAGTATTTT. This sequence encodes CASSFGVTSTDTQYF.

The chain combines TRBV5-6 with TRBJ2-3; D possibly corresponds to TRBD1 (5 bases). The CDR3 is made up of 16 amino acids. CDR1 and CDR2 from the germline V gene are SGHDT and YYEEEE. Trimming took 0 bases from V and 1 from J, leaving 12 bases between them. In DNA, the CDR3 is TGTGCCAGCAGCTTGGGCCCTCTAGGGGGCACAGATACGCAGTATTTT. Translated, it gives CASSLGPLGGTDTQYF.

This chain connects TRBV7-2 to TRBJ2-3; D uncertain. This CDR3 spans 16 amino acids. The ends were cut back, 5 bases at V and 1 base at J, with 16 bases in the middle. From germline, CDR1 is SGHTA and CDR2 FQGNSA. CDR3 coding DNA: TGTGCCAGCAGCCCCCGGGCAGACTTGGGCACAGATACGCAGTATTTT. This encodes CASSPRADLGTDTQYF.

The CDR3 here is CAWSPRPGLRKTQYF. The CDR3 coding sequence is TGTGCCTGGAGTCCTCGCCCGGGACTAAGAAAGACCCAGTACTTC. The chain carries TRBV30 and TRBJ2-5, with 7 bases lining up with TRBD2. V lost 2 bases to trimming and J lost 6 bases; unmatched junction nucleotides: 12. This CDR3 comprises 15 residues. Germline V gives CDR1 GTSNPN, CDR2 SVGIG (reference sequence). Complete variable domain (other parts from reference TRBV30 and TRBJ2-5): SQTIHQWPATLVQPVGSPLSLECTVEGTSNPNLYWYRQAAGRGLQLLFYSVGIGQISSEVPQNLSASRPQDRQFILSSKKLLLSDSGFYLCAWSPRPGLRKTQYFGPGTRLLVL.

The J gene is TRBJ2-7, the V gene TRBV30; D is undetermined. CDR3 length equals 14 residues. Germline values: CDR1 GTSNPN, CDR2 SVGIG (reference sequence). Trimming took off 4 bases at V and 1 base at J, with 14 bases between the two ends. The CDR3 coding sequence is TGTGCCTGGAACCAGGATCGGTTTTCCTACGAGCAGTACTTC. Its translation is CAWNQDRFSYEQYF.

In its sample, this clone was seen a few times. The chain employs TRBV19 and TRBJ2-5; D gene ambiguous. V lost 5 bases and J lost 5, with 9 bases in between. Germline CDR1 LNHDA, CDR2 SQIVND (reference sequence). The CDR3 is made up of 12 amino acids. CDR3 loop: CASSASEETQYF. CDR3 sequence (DNA): TGTGCCAGTAGTGCCTCCGAGGAGACCCAGTACTTC.

For this clone: Other nucleotide sequences from this sample produce the same CDR3. The chain is built from TRBV25-1 and TRBJ2-7; D may be TRBD1 (5 bases). CDR1 is MGHDK and CDR2 is SYGVNS in the germline V gene. CDR3 length: 12 amino acids. V lost 4 bases to trimming and J lost 2 bases, with 6 bases between them. CDR3 loop: CASSGGPYEQYF. The CDR3, as DNA: TGTGCCAGCAGTGGGGGCCCCTACGAGCAGTACTTC.

The chain's CDR3 is CSVGTYAYGYTF. The DNA for the CDR3 is TGCAGCGTAGGGACCTACGCCTATGGCTACACCTTC. The chain links TRBV29-1 to TRBJ1-2; TRBD1 might be the D (5 bases). Germline V gives CDR1 SQVTM, CDR2 ANQGSEA. Trimming shortened V by 6 bases and J by 4 bases, and 12 bases separated the two germline ends. This CDR3 has 12 residues.

The chain links TRBV7-3 to TRBJ2-4; TRBD1 matches at 7 bases. The CDR3 sequence is 14 residues long. Germline trimming cut 1 base from V and 7 bases from J; bases unmatched to any gene: 4. CDR1 SGHTA and CDR2 FQGTGA come from the germline V gene. DNA of the CDR3: TGTGCCAGCAGCTTAAAGGGGGCAAAGAACATTCAGTACTTC. Residues: CASSLKGAKNIQYF.

The J gene is TRBJ1-2, the V gene TRBV2; D unclear. The V and J ends lost 4 bases and 3 bases respectively, with 6 bases between them. There are 12 residues in the CDR3. Germline V gene lookup returns CDR1 SNHLY and CDR2 FYNNEI. CDR3 sequence (DNA): TGTGCCAGCAGTGTGGGTTACTATGGCTACACCTTC. Translation: CASSVGYYGYTF.

This clone was picked up a small number of times. The chain joins TRBV5-1 to TRBJ1-4; D ambiguous. The length of the CDR3 is 14 residues. CDR1 is SGHRS and CDR2 is YFSETQ in the germline V gene. V lost 0 bases to trimming and J lost 7 bases, with 10 bases between them. The chain's CDR3 is CASSLAASGEKLFF. The DNA for the CDR3 is TGCGCCAGCAGCTTGGCGGCCAGTGGTGAAAAACTGTTTTTT.

This clone was picked up a small number of times. The V and J genes are TRBV25-1 and TRBJ1-2; D remains unclear. The CDR3 is 12 residues long. Germline V CDR1 and CDR2: MGHDK, SYGVNS. V dropped 2 bases and J dropped 7 bases, with 8 bases sitting between them. CDR3 in DNA: TGTGCCAGCAGTGAAGTTTGGGGTGGCTACACCTTC. It translates to CASSEVWGGYTF.

The chain links TRBV30 to TRBJ1-6, with a weak D call TRBD1 (5 bases). V lost 4 bases and J 7 bases, leaving 11 bases between the germline ends. The CDR3 totals 13 residues. Germline V gives CDR1 GTSNPN, CDR2 SVGIG (reference sequence). As DNA, the CDR3 is TGTGCCTGGAAAGACCAGGGCAATTCACCCCTCCACTTT. It encodes CAWKDQGNSPLHF.

The chain recombines TRBV6-5 with TRBJ1-6; D remains unclear. From germline, CDR1 is MNHEY and CDR2 SVGAGI. V lost 0 bases to trimming and J lost 7 bases, with 13 bases between them. This CDR3 is 16 amino acids long. CDR3 region: CASSYSSWVGNSPLHF. The CDR3 DNA reads TGTGCCAGCAGTTACTCCTCGTGGGTAGGAAATTCACCCCTCCACTTT.

The rearrangement joins TRBV5-1 to TRBJ1-6; D remains ambiguous. CDR3 length: 15 residues. Germline lookup yields CDR1 SGHRS and CDR2 YFSETQ. V was shortened by 1 base and J by 4 bases, with 9 bases between the two germline ends. The CDR3 loop is CASSLSSDYNSPLHF. Written as DNA, the CDR3 is TGCGCCAGCAGCTTGAGTTCGGATTATAATTCACCCCTCCACTTT.

V usage is TRBV29-1 and J usage is TRBJ2-5, with 10 positions matching TRBD2. Germline assignment: CDR1 SQVTM and CDR2 ANQGSEA. The CDR3 length is 14 residues. The junction had 1 base not matched to a gene; V was cut back by 0 bases and J by 3 bases. CDR3 sequence reads: CSVEDSGGKETQYF. The CDR3 nucleotides read TGCAGCGTTGAAGATAGCGGGGGGAAAGAGACCCAGTACTTC.

The chain joins TRBV6-6 to TRBJ1-3; D gene unclear. The germline V gene encodes CDR1 MNHNY and CDR2 SVGAGI (reference sequence). V was trimmed by 6 bases and J by 1 base, leaving 7 bases between them. The CDR3 contains 13 residues. For the CDR3, the DNA is TGTGCCAGCAGCGGGCGGTCTGGAAACACCATATATTTT. Protein product: CASSGRSGNTIYF.

As to this clone: One end of the junction does not line up with germline, which may come from a read error. The V call is TRBV4-1, the J call TRBJ2-1; 7 bases map to TRBD1. The CDR3 runs to 15 residues. In germline, CDR1 is MGHRA, CDR2 YSYEKL. In DNA form, the CDR3 reads TGCGCCAGCAGCAAAGACGGGACAGCCTACAATGAGCAGTTCTTC. Its translation: CASSKDGTAYNEQFF.

This clone has more than one count but fewer than ten. This rearrangement joins TRBV25-1 to TRBJ2-1; D may correspond to TRBD1 or TRBD2 (5 bases each). The CDR3 is 16 amino acids. Trimming took off 2 bases at V and 0 bases at J, with 11 bases between the two ends. CDR1 MGHDK and CDR2 SYGVNS come from the germline V gene. CDR3 coding DNA: TGTGCCAGCAGTGAAACAGGACTTAGCTCCTACAATGAGCAGTTCTTC. Its translation is CASSETGLSSYNEQFF. Complete variable domain (other parts from reference TRBV25-1 and TRBJ2-1): EADIYQTPRYLVIGTGKKITLECSQTMGHDKMYWYQQDPGMELHLIHYSYGVNSTEKGDLSSESTVSRIRTEHFPLTLESARPSHTSQYLCASSETGLSSYNEQFFGPGTRLTVL.

The rearrangement uses TRBV5-1 and TRBJ2-7; no firm D call. V lost 5 bases to trimming and J lost 4 bases, with 16 bases between them. CDR1 is SGHRS and CDR2 is YFSETQ in the germline V gene. This CDR3 is 14 amino acids long. The CDR3 region is CASSPRARGYEQYF. The CDR3 DNA reads TGCGCCAGCAGTCCACGGGCCCGCGGATACGAGCAGTACTTC.

The rearrangement joins TRBV20-1 to TRBJ2-2; 7 bases match TRBD2. CDR3 length: 11 amino acids. V trimming: 6 bases; J trimming: 6 bases; junction bases outside the gene matches: 1. Germline CDR1 is DFQATT and CDR2 is SNEGSKA (reference sequence). The CDR3 here is CSAGGSGELFF. The CDR3 nucleotides read TGCAGTGCCGGGGGGTCCGGGGAGCTGTTTTTT.